Listed below are T cell receptor beta chains from one sample, sequenced in a study of T cells in Graves' hyperthyroidism and ophthalmopathy. TCRdb called the multiplex PCR reads again in MiXCR, with one record for every CDR3 protein. The profile shows 280,000 or so distinct CDR3 sequences, 25% of them singletons. Sample: blood. These receptors came from a man in his forties or fifties with Graves' hyperthyroidism that later progressed to Graves' ophthalmopathy. CDR3s include the opening cysteine and the closing phenylalanine or tryptophan. D genes are given only for firm matches. Not every row has a clone size; where given, it reads once, few, many or a size class.

J gene | D gene | clone size | V gene | CDR3 protein
TRBJ1-2 | TRBD1 | many | TRBV6-4 | CASTDRDGGNVGRGYTF
TRBJ1-3 | TRBD1 | many | TRBV9 | CASSAGTGLSGNTIYF
TRBJ1-1 | . | many | TRBV3-1 | CASSQGALGNTEAFF
TRBJ1-5 | . | many | TRBV2 | CASSEEGGQPQHF
TRBJ1-2 | . | . | TRBV30 | CAWNLGRGGYTF
TRBJ1-5 | TRBD1 | many | TRBV20-1 | CSARRQGQNQPQHF
TRBJ1-5 | . | many | TRBV19 | CASSIVAAAGNQPQHF
TRBJ1-1 | . | . | TRBV30 | CAWSVLKSPGVDAFF
TRBJ2-7 | . | . | TRBV7-2 | CASALSRSYEQYF
TRBJ2-7 | TRBD2 | few | TRBV6-5 | CASSYLGLAGFYEQYF
TRBJ2-5 | TRBD2 | . | TRBV11-1 | CASTLAVTQETQYF
TRBJ2-5 | TRBD2 | . | TRBV12-3/TRBV12-4 | CASSFGGVREETQYF
TRBJ2-2 | . | many | TRBV20-1 | CSARTYYTGELFF
TRBJ2-7 | . | once | TRBV28 | CASSQTVEGNEQYF
TRBJ2-7 | . | many | TRBV20-1 | CSASWGSAYEQYF
TRBJ2-7 | TRBD1 | many | TRBV29-1 | CSVTGQTYEQYF
TRBJ2-5 | TRBD2 | few | TRBV7-2 | CATETSGTQETQYF
TRBJ2-2 | TRBD1 | many | TRBV12-3/TRBV12-4 | CASSRTGGLAGVTGELFF
TRBJ2-5 | . | many | TRBV30 | CAWNPVSRRETQYF
TRBJ1-1 | . | . | TRBV12-3/TRBV12-4 | CASSFRGYNTEAFF